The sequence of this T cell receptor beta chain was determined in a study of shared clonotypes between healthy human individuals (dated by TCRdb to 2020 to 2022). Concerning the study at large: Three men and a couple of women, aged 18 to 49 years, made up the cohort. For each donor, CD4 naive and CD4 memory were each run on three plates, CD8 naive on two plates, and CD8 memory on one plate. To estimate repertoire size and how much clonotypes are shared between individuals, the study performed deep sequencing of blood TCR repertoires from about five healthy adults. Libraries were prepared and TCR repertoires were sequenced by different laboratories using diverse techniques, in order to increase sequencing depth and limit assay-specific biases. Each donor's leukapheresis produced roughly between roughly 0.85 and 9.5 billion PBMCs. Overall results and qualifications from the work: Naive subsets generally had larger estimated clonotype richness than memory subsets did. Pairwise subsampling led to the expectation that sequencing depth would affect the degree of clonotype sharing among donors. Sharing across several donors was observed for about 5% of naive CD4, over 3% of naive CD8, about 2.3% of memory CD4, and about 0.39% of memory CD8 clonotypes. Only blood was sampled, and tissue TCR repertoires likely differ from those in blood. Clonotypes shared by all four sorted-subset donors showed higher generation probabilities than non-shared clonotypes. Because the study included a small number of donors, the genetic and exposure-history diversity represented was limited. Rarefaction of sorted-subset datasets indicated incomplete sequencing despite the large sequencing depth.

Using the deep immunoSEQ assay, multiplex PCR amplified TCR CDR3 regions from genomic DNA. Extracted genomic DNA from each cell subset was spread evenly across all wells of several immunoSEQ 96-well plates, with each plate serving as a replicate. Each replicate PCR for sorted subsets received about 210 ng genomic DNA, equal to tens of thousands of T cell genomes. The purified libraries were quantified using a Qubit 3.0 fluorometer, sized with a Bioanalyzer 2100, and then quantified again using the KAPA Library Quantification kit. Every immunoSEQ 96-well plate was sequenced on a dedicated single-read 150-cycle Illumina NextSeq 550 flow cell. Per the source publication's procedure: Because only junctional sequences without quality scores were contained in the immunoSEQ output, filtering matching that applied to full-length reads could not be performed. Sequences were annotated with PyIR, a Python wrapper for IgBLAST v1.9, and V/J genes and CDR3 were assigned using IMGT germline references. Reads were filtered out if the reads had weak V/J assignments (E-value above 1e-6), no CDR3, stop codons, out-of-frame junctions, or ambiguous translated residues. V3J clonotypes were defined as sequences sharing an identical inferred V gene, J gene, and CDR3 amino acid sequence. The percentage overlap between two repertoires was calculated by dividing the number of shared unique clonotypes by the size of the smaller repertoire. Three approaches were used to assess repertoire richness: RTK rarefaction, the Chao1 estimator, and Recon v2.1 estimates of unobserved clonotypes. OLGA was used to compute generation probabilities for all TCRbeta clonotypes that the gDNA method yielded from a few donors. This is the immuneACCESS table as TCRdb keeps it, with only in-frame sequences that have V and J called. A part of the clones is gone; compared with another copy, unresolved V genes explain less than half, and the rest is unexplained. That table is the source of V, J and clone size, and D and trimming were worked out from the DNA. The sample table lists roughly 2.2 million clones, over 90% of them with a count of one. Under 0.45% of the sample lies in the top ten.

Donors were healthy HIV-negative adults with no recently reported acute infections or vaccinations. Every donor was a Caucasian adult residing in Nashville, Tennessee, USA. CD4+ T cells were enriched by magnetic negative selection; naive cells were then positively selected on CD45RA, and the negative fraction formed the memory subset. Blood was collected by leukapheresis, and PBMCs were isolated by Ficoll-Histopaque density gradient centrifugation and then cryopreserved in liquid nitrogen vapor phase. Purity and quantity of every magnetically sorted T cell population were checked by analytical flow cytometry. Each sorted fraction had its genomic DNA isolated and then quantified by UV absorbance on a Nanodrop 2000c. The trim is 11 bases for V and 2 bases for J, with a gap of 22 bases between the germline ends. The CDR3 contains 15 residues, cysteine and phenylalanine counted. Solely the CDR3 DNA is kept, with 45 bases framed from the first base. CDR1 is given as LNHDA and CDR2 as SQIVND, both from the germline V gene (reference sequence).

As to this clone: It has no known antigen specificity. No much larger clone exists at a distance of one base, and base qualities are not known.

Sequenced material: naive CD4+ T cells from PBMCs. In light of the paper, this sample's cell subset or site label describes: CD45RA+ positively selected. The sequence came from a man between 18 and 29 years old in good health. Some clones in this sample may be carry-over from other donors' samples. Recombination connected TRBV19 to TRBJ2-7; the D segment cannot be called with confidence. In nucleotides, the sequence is TGTGCCCGTCAAGCAACTGACTGCTATACCTACGAGCAGTACTTC. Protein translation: CARQATDCYTYEQYF.